This entry is about one T cell receptor (beta chain). What it binds is unknown. Germline V CDR1 and CDR2: LGHDT, YNNKEL (reference sequence). This CDR3 spans 14 amino acids. The germline V and J ends were trimmed by 1 base and 10 bases, with 14 bases remaining between them. These data come from a study of T cell responses to AZD1222 COVID-19 vaccine. Study conclusions and caveats: Sampling that yielded the repertoires occurred only after the peak T cell response.

Profiled with immunoSEQ multiplex PCR; TCRdb holds only in-frame clones, not every one. The data show about 180,000 clones, with more than 75% seen just once and 25% to 30% held by the top ten. The gene calls are TRBV3-1 (or the pseudogene TRBV3-2) and TRBJ2-1; D possibly corresponds to TRBD2 (5 bases). The material sequenced was peripheral blood, taken 28 days after the second AZD1222 dose. The clonotype originates from an adult who received the AZD1222 COVID-19 vaccine. The CDR3 bases are TGTGCCAGCAGCCAAGGGGGTGGGAGAGAAGAGCAGTTCTTC. It codes for CASSQGGGREEQFF.